The next 12 T cell receptor beta chains were all read from a single sample in a study of cytomegalovirus exposure and HLA in healthy donors (dated by TCRdb to the late 2010s). The library relied on the immunoSEQ multiplex PCR assay. A mixture of 60 forward primers for TCR Vbeta segments and 13 reverse primers for TCR Jbeta segments was used in the multiplex PCR. The immuneACCESS repertoire file appears here via TCRdb, limited to in-frame rearrangements. These files lack a portion of the clones; in checked studies, under half of the deficit traces to unresolved V genes, and the cause of the others is not known. Recorded for this sample are approximately 140,000 clones; about 80% of them occurred a single time. The top ten hold more than 4% of the sample. The specimen sequenced was PBMCs. These receptors were collected from a man aged 35 to 55 in good health and CMV-seropositive.

The chain recombines TRBV5-1 with TRBJ2-2; possible D gene TRBD1, 7 bases. CDR1 SGHRS and CDR2 YFSETQ come from the germline V gene. CDR3 length: 15 amino acids. Trimming stripped 6 bases from V and 1 base from J, with 13 bases between. The CDR3, as DNA: TGCGCCAGCAAGGAGGGACAGCTGAACACCGGGGAGCTGTTTTTT. Protein product: CASKEGQLNTGELFF.

This clone showed up just once. The V gene is TRBV18, the J gene TRBJ1-4; possible D gene TRBD1, 5 bases. The germline V and J ends were trimmed by 3 bases and 13 bases, with 12 bases remaining between them. There are 12 residues in the CDR3. CDR1 and CDR2 (germline): KGHSH, LQKENI. DNA of the CDR3: TGTGCCAGCTCACCTGTTGTCGGGGGACTGTTTTTT. Its translation is CASSPVVGGLFF.

The chain uses TRBV12-5 and TRBJ1-2, with TRBD1 matching over 7 bases. V lost 5 bases, J lost 6 bases, and 9 bases stayed unmatched. Germline lookup yields CDR1 LGHNT and CDR2 FRNRAP. The CDR3 covers 14 residues. The CDR3 region has the DNA TGTGCTAGTGGTGCACTGGGACAGATAGATGGCTACACCTTC. Residues: CASGALGQIDGYTF.

This clone appeared once. V usage is TRBV5-1 and J usage is TRBJ2-5; TRBD2 agrees at 7 bases. The germline V gene encodes CDR1 SGHRS and CDR2 YFSETQ. J lost 5 bases, V lost 5 bases, and 12 bases had no gene match. CDR3 length: 15 residues. The CDR3 DNA reads TGCGCCAGCAGGAAGCGGTCAGGAGCGGGGGAGACCCAGTACTTC. Translating it yields CASRKRSGAGETQYF. Combining the CDR3 with reference TRBV5-1 and TRBJ2-5 gives the whole variable domain KAGVTQTPRYLIKTRGQQVTLSCSPISGHRSVSWYQQTPGQGLQFLFEYFSETQRNKGNFPGRFSGRQFSNSRSEMNVSTLELGDSALYLCASRKRSGAGETQYFGPGTRLLVL.

The CDR3 bases are TGTGCCAGCAGTCCCGGGACAGCTAACTATGGCTACACCTTC. Translated, it gives CASSPGTANYGYTF. The chain carries TRBV6-4 and TRBJ1-2, with 7 bases that match TRBD1. The CDR3 sequence is 14 residues long. The germline gives CDR1 MRHNA, CDR2 SNTAGT. With 5 bases clipped from V and 0 bases from J, the junction kept 3 bases outside the gene matches.

This clone came up once. V gene TRBV7-7 combines with J gene TRBJ2-2; D not resolved. V was shortened by 3 bases and J by 8 bases, with 7 bases between the two germline ends. Germline V lookup: CDR1 SSHAT, CDR2 FNYEAQ (reference sequence). The CDR3 has 12 amino acids. As DNA, the CDR3 is TGTGCCAGCAGCTTGAAGCCTGGGGAGCTGTTTTTT. Translating gives CASSLKPGELFF.

This chain's CDR3 is CAWTIGANYGYTF. In DNA form, the CDR3 reads TGTGCCTGGACAATTGGAGCCAACTATGGCTACACCTTC. The V call is TRBV30, the J call TRBJ1-2, with unresolved D. The CDR3 length is 13 residues. V was clipped by 4 bases and J by 2 bases, with 11 bases between them. From germline, CDR1 is GTSNPN and CDR2 SVGIG (reference sequence).

This chain joins TRBV5-1 and TRBJ2-7; D call uncertain. The CDR3 runs to 15 residues. V lost 0 bases to trimming and J lost 2 bases, with 12 bases between them. Germline V gene sequence: CDR1 SGHRS, CDR2 YFSETQ. The CDR3 reads CASSLAGGATYEQYF. The CDR3 DNA is TGCGCCAGCAGCTTGGCCGGCGGAGCGACCTACGAGCAGTACTTC.

This clone was seen once. The CDR3 DNA follows: TGTGCCTGGAGTCGTGCGGGGGCCGAAGGTAGAGAGACCCAGTACTTC. It specifies CAWSRAGAEGRETQYF. The chain has TRBV30 and TRBJ2-5, with D possibly matching TRBD2 (7 bases). Germline values: CDR1 GTSNPN, CDR2 SVGIG (reference sequence). The CDR3 is 16 residues long. V lost 2 bases and J lost 4, with 20 bases in between.

The genes are TRBV6-1 and TRBJ2-5; a possible D gene is TRBD1 (6 bases). CDR1 and CDR2 (germline): MNHNS, SASEGT. Trimming took 7 bases from V and 5 from J, leaving 17 bases between them. The CDR3 totals 14 residues. CDR3: CASKWGPSSETQYF. CDR3 nucleotides: TGTGCCAGCAAGTGGGGGCCTAGTAGTGAGACCCAGTACTTC.

This rearrangement joins TRBV5-1 to TRBJ1-1; 7 nucleotides line up with TRBD1. Per germline, CDR1 SGHRS and CDR2 YFSETQ. The CDR3 has 14 amino acids. With V trimmed by 3 bases and J by 7 bases, 9 bases remained unmatched. This CDR3 is CASSSKNYRGEAFF. In DNA, the CDR3 is TGCGCCAGCAGCTCCAAAAATTACAGGGGTGAAGCTTTCTTT. Based on the CDR3 plus reference TRBV5-1 and TRBJ1-1, the full variable domain is KAGVTQTPRYLIKTRGQQVTLSCSPISGHRSVSWYQQTPGQGLQFLFEYFSETQRNKGNFPGRFSGRQFSNSRSEMNVSTLELGDSALYLCASSSKNYRGEAFFGQGTRLTVV.

V and J are TRBV19 and TRBJ2-7; D is possibly TRBD1 (6 bases). Trimming left V 10 bases short and J 0 bases short, with 13 bases between. The CDR3 length is 13 residues. Looked up from germline, CDR1 is LNHDA and CDR2 is SQIVND (reference sequence). CDR3 sequence reads: CATRGHSSYEQYF. The CDR3 nucleotides read TGTGCCACCAGGGGCCACAGCTCCTACGAGCAGTACTTC. The whole variable domain, remainder taken from reference TRBV19 and TRBJ2-7, is DGGITQSPKYLFRKEGQNVTLSCEQNLNHDAMYWYRQDPGQGLRLIYYSQIVNDFQKGDIAEGYSVSREKKESFPLTVTSAQKNPTAFYLCATRGHSSYEQYFGPGTRLTVT.